Listed below are T cell receptor beta chains from one sample, sequenced in a study of shared clonotypes between healthy human individuals. Here immunoSEQ multiplex PCR was the method, and the copy in TCRdb shows in-frame clones only, minus some. The sample lists fewer than 1.6 million clones, approximately 98.5% seen once, with approximately 0.38% in the top ten. The sample was naive CD4+ T cells sorted from blood. The receptors stem from a man aged 30-40 years in good health. Both conserved end residues are part of each CDR3. D genes are given only for firm matches. Clone size appears in some rows only: once, few, many, or a class for an expanded clone.

j_call | clone_size | v_call | d_call | cdr3_nt | cdr3_aa
TRBJ2-7 | - | TRBV9 | - | TGTGCCAGCAGCGTAGATCCAACGGGAGCTTACGAGCAGTACTTC | CASSVDPTGAYEQYF
TRBJ1-2 | - | TRBV6-5 | - | TGTGCCAGCAGTTATTCGGGGGCGCAGGACTATGGCTACACCTTC | CASSYSGAQDYGYTF
TRBJ2-1 | - | TRBV19 | - | TGTGCCAGTAGTATAGAACACGGAAGGCTCTACAATGAGCAGTTCTTC | CASSIEHGRLYNEQFF
TRBJ1-1 | once | TRBV18 | - | TGTGCCAGCCTTGGGGGGAGCACTGAAGCTTTCTTT | CASLGGSTEAFF
TRBJ1-2 | - | TRBV2 | - | TGTGCCAGCAGTGAGTGGCAGCGTGGCTACACCTTC | CASSEWQRGYTF
TRBJ2-2 | - | TRBV5-1 | - | TGCGCCAGCAGCTGGGATGTGCCATTGAACACCGGGGAGCTGTTTTTT | CASSWDVPLNTGELFF
TRBJ1-3 | - | TRBV19 | - | TGTGCCAGTAGTACCCACATCTCTGGAAACACCATATATTTT | CASSTHISGNTIYF
TRBJ2-1 | - | TRBV5-6 | - | TGTGCCAGCAGCCTAGGCCCGGGAGTCGCGGACAATGAGCAGTTCTTC | CASSLGPGVADNEQFF
TRBJ1-1 | - | TRBV5-5 | - | TGTGCCAGCAGCTTGTTACCCCTGCAAGCTTTCTTT | CASSLLPLQAFF
TRBJ2-1 | - | TRBV28 | - | TGTGCCAGCAGTTTTCAGAGGGTCTCCTACAATGAGCAGTTCTTC | CASSFQRVSYNEQFF
TRBJ2-7 | - | TRBV5-5 | - | TGTGCCAGCTTCCTCCGGGCGGGGCCCTCCTACGAGCAGTACTTC | CASFLRAGPSYEQYF
TRBJ2-1 | - | TRBV6-4 | - | TGTGCCAGCAGCCTGGATAGTTACAATGAGCAGTTCTTC | CASSLDSYNEQFF
TRBJ2-3 | - | TRBV5-1 | - | TGCGCCAGCAGCTCGTCAGATACGCAGTATTTT | CASSSSDTQYF
TRBJ2-7 | - | TRBV18 | TRBD1 | TGTGCCAGCTCACGAGCAGGGGGTTACGAGCAGTACTTC | CASSRAGGYEQYF
TRBJ2-7 | - | TRBV28 | - | TGTGCCAGCAGACCACCCCAGCTGAAGGAGGGTGGGTATTCTTGGGAGCAGTACTTC | CASRPPQLKEGGYSWEQYF
TRBJ1-2 | - | TRBV5-1 | - | TGCGCCAGCAGCCAGGGAGGCAAAAGCTATGGCTACACCTTC | CASSQGGKSYGYTF
TRBJ1-5 | - | TRBV19 | - | TGTGCCAGTAGTATAGCAGCCCAGGTGGGGAAGATTAGCAATCAGCCCCAGCATTTT | CASSIAAQVGKISNQPQHF
TRBJ1-4 | - | TRBV6-5 | - | TGTGCCAGCAAGAGGGCGGAAAGAAATGAAAAACTGTTTTTT | CASKRAERNEKLFF
TRBJ1-2 | - | TRBV5-5 | TRBD1 | TGTGCCAGCAGCTTGGGGACCGACAGGGACTATGGCTACACCTTC | CASSLGTDRDYGYTF
TRBJ2-5 | - | TRBV6-5 | - | TGTGCCAGCAGACGCGGGGTCCGGCCGCAAGAGACCCAGTACTTC | CASRRGVRPQETQYF
TRBJ2-7 | once | TRBV5-5 | TRBD1 | TGTGCCAGCAGCTTCGCCGGGACAGGGGGCAACGAGCAGTACTTC | CASSFAGTGGNEQYF
TRBJ2-3 | - | TRBV21-1 | - | TGTGCCAGCAGCGTTACTGCCGATTTTGGCACAGATACGCAGTATTTT | CASSVTADFGTDTQYF
TRBJ2-7 | - | TRBV13 | TRBD1 | TGTGCCAGCAGCTTAAGGGGGCCCTACGAGCAGTACTTC | CASSLRGPYEQYF
TRBJ1-4 | - | TRBV10-3 | - | TGTGCCATCAGTGGGGGGAACATTGGCGAAAAACTGTTTTTT | CAISGGNIGEKLFF
TRBJ1-5 | - | TRBV30 | - | TGTGCCTGGAGTTTGGGAGGGGGAGATCAGCCCCAGCATTTT | CAWSLGGGDQPQHF
TRBJ2-7 | - | TRBV27 | - | TGTGCCAGCAGGAAGGACAGCCCCGTTGCCGAGCAGTACTTC | CASRKDSPVAEQYF
TRBJ2-7 | - | TRBV28 | TRBD2 | TGTGCCAGCAGTGTTAGCGGGAGAGCGTGGGAGCAGTACTTC | CASSVSGRAWEQYF
TRBJ2-2 | - | TRBV28 | - | TGTGCCAGCAGTTCGCCCGGACAGATTAACACCGGGGAGCTGTTTTTT | CASSSPGQINTGELFF
TRBJ1-1 | - | TRBV6-1 | - | TGTGCCAGCAGTGAAGTGATAAGAGGAGAAGCTTTCTTT | CASSEVIRGEAFF
TRBJ2-7 | - | TRBV7-2 | TRBD2 | TGTGCCAGCAGCTTAGGGTTAGCGGGAGGCCTATCCTCGGAGCAGTACTTC | CASSLGLAGGLSSEQYF